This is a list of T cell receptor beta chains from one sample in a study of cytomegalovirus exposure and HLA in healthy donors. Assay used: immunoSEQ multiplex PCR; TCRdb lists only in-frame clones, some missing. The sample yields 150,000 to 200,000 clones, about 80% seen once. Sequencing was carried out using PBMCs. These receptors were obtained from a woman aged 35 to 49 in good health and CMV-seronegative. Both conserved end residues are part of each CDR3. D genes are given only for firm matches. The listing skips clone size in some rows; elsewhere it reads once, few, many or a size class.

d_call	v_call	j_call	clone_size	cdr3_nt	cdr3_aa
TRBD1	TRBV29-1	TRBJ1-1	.	TGCAGCGTTGAAGTCCCGGGACAGATGAACACTGAAGCTTTCTTT	CSVEVPGQMNTEAFF
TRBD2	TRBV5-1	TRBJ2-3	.	TGCGCCAGCAGCACGACTAGCGGGGGGGCCCCAGATACGCAGTATTTT	CASSTTSGGAPDTQYF
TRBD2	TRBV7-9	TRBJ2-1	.	TGTGCCAGCAGCTACGGACTAGTTGGCAATGAGCAGTTCTTC	CASSYGLVGNEQFF
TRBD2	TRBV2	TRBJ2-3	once	TGTGCCAGCAGTGACTCTAGCGGGACAGATACGCAGTATTTT	CASSDSSGTDTQYF
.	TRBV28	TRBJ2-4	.	TGTGCCAGCGGACAGAGATCAAGTAAAATAGCCAAAAACATTCAGTACTTC	CASGQRSSKIAKNIQYF
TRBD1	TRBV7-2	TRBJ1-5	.	TGTGCCAGCAGCTTTTACAGGGGGCGCGATAGCAATCAGCCCCAGCATTTT	CASSFYRGRDSNQPQHF
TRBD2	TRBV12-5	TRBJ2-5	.	TGTGCTAGTGGGGCGGTTAGCGGGGGGCAAGAGACCCAGTACTTC	CASGAVSGGQETQYF
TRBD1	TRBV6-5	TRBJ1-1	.	TGTGCCAGCAGTTACTCGTCCGGGACAGTGAACACTGAAGCTTTCTTT	CASSYSSGTVNTEAFF
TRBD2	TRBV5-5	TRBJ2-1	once	TGTGCCAGCAGCTTTCTAGCGGGGGTGGGTGAGCAGTTCTTC	CASSFLAGVGEQFF
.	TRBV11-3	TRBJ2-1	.	TGTGCCAGCAGCCAAGACAGAAAATACAATGAGCAGTTCTTC	CASSQDRKYNEQFF
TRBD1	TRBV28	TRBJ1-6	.	TGTGCCAGCAGTTTCGCCGGACAGGGTAATTCACCCCTCCACTTT	CASSFAGQGNSPLHF
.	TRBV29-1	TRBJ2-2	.	TGCAGCTCCGAAAGGGAGGATGGCACCGGGGAGCTGTTTTTT	CSSEREDGTGELFF
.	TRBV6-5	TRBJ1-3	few	TGTGCCAGCAGTTACGAGGTTGGTGGAAACACCATATATTTT	CASSYEVGGNTIYF
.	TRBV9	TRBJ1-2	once	TGTGCCAGCAGCGCAGAGGGGGTGGTGGGAGGCTACACCTTC	CASSAEGVVGGYTF
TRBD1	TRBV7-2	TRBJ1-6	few	TGTGCCAGTAGAAGCCAGGGGGCTAATTCACCCCTCCACTTT	CASRSQGANSPLHF
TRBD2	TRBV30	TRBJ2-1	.	TGTGCCTGGAGCTCTTTAGCGGGGGTCAATGAGCAGTTCTTC	CAWSSLAGVNEQFF
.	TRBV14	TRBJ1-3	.	TGTGCCAGCACATCACAGGGCTACACCATATATTTT	CASTSQGYTIYF
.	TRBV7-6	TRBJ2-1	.	TGTGCCAGCAGCTTGAGCCTAGCTAACAATGAGCAGTTCTTC	CASSLSLANNEQFF
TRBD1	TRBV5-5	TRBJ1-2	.	TGTGCCAGCAGCCCAGGACAGGGGGGGTTTGGCTACACCTTC	CASSPGQGGFGYTF
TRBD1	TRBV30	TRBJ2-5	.	TGTGCCTGGAGTGAGGGACAGGGCCACCAAGAGACCCAGTACTTC	CAWSEGQGHQETQYF
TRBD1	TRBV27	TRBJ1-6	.	TGTGCCAGCAGTTGGGACAGAGATAATTCACCCCTCCACTTT	CASSWDRDNSPLHF
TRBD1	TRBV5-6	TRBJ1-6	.	TGTGCCAGCAGCTCCGGGACAGGGTATTCCTATAATTCACCCCTCCACTTT	CASSSGTGYSYNSPLHF
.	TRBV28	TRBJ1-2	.	TGTGCCAGCAGTTTATCCCCCCAGATGAACTATGGCTACACCTTC	CASSLSPQMNYGYTF
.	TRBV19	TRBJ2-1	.	TGTGCCAGTAGTATTAGCGAGACCCTATACAATGAGCAGTTCTTC	CASSISETLYNEQFF
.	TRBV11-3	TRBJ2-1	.	TGTGCCAGCAGCTTAGATGGAGAGGGCTACAATGAGCAGTTCTTC	CASSLDGEGYNEQFF
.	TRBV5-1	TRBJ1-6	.	TGCGCCAGCAGCTTGGGGGGGGGCGCTGGAAATTCACCCCTCCACTTT	CASSLGGGAGNSPLHF
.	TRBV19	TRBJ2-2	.	TGTGCCAGTAGTCCGGGGAGGAACACCGGGGAGCTGTTTTTT	CASSPGRNTGELFF
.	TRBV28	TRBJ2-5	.	TGTGCCAGCAGTTTATCCCGGGAGACCCAGTACTTC	CASSLSRETQYF
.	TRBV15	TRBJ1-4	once	TGTGCCGCCGCCGTTGCGGCTAATGAAAAACTGTTTTTT	CAAAVAANEKLFF
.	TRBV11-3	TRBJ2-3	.	TGTGCCAGCAGCCCCGGAGGTCCAAGCGGAACAGATACGCAGTATTTT	CASSPGGPSGTDTQYF
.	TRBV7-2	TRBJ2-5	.	TGTGCCAGCAGCTTAGTTTGGTTGGAGGGGGCGAAGGAGACCCAGTACTTC	CASSLVWLEGAKETQYF
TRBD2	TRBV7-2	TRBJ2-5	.	TGTGCCAGCAGCTTAGGCGGGAGCGCGGAGACCCAGTACTTC	CASSLGGSAETQYF
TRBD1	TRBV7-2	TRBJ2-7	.	TGTGCCAGCAGCTTAGAAGGGGGCGCTTCCTACGAGCAGTACTTC	CASSLEGGASYEQYF
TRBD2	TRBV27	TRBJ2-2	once	TGTGCCAGCAAACTAGCGGTGAACACCGGGGAGCTGTTTTTT	CASKLAVNTGELFF
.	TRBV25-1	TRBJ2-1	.	TGTGCCAGCAGGACCGGGCAGGGGCCATACAATGAGCAGTTCTTC	CASRTGQGPYNEQFF
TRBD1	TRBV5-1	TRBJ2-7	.	TGCGCCAGCACCGGAGCCAAGGACAGGGACGAGCAGTACTTC	CASTGAKDRDEQYF
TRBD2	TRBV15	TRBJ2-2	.	TGTGCCACCAACAAAGGACTAGCGGGGGACACCGGGGAGCTGTTTTTT	CATNKGLAGDTGELFF
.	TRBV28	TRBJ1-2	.	TGTGCCAGCACCACTATGCGGGGGGCTGGCTACACCTTC	CASTTMRGAGYTF
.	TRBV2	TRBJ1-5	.	TGTGCCAGCAGCGCGGGAGTTCGCAATCAGCCCCAGCATTTT	CASSAGVRNQPQHF
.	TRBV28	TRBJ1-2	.	TGTGCCAGCAGTTTATTAACCCAGGGTCCCTATGGCTACACCTTC	CASSLLTQGPYGYTF
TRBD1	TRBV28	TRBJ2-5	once	TGTGCCAGCAGTTTAAAGGACAGGGTCCAAGAGACCCAGTACTTC	CASSLKDRVQETQYF
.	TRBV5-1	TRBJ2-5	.	TGCGCCAGCAGCCCGGGGACACAGTACCAAGAGACCCAGTACTTC	CASSPGTQYQETQYF
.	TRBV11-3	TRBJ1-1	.	TGTGCCAGCAGTTTACGGGGCACTGAAGCTTTCTTT	CASSLRGTEAFF